These 4 T cell receptor beta chains were sequenced from one sample in a study of Ad26.COV2.S vaccination and SARS-CoV-2 variants. Noted treatment: around 19 received Ad26.COV2.S at low or high dose, single or two shots; a few received placebo; per-sample allocation not given. The samples were gathered on day 63 after the first injection of vaccine or placebo. The repertoire was sequenced with immunoSEQ multiplex PCR; TCRdb's copy has only in-frame clones and lacks some. The profile shows about 480,000 clones, approximately 88% of them singletons. The sequences come from peripheral blood, collected in a trial of Ad26.COV2.S vaccine versus placebo. Receptors originate from a person aged 18-60 years who received the Ad26.COV2.S COVID-19 vaccine or a placebo.

The chain recombines TRBV11-2 with TRBJ1-1; the D is unclear. This CDR3 is 13 amino acids long. Germline CDR1 reads SGHAT; CDR2 reads FQNNGV. V was shortened by 1 base and J by 9 bases, with 12 bases between the two germline ends. CDR3 protein: CASSLVGSEKAFF. For the CDR3, the DNA is TGTGCCAGCAGCTTAGTGGGGTCAGAAAAAGCTTTCTTT. The full variable domain, in which reference TRBV11-2 and TRBJ1-1 provide the parts outside the CDR3, is EAGVAQSPRYKIIEKRQSVAFWCNPISGHATLYWYQQILGQGPKLLIQFQNNGVVDDSQLPKDRFSAERLKGVDSTLKIQPAKLEDSAVYLCASSLVGSEKAFFGQGTRLTVV.

This chain uses TRBV14 with TRBJ1-4; D is uncertain. Germline V gene sequence: CDR1 SGHDN, CDR2 FVKESK. The ends were cut back, 0 bases at V and 10 bases at J, with 6 bases in the middle. The CDR3 has 12 amino acids. The CDR3 DNA is TGTGCCAGCAGCCAAGAGCCCTTAAAACTGTTTTTT. Its protein is CASSQEPLKLFF.

V gene TRBV28 combines with J gene TRBJ1-2, with D possibly TRBD1 on 5 matching bases. The germline V gene encodes CDR1 MDHEN and CDR2 SYDVKM. The CDR3 is made up of 13 amino acids. The ends were cut back, 5 bases at V and 5 bases at J, with 12 bases in the middle. The CDR3 sequence: CASSRAGQYGYTF. CDR3 bases: TGTGCCAGCAGTCGCGCAGGGCAATATGGCTACACCTTC.

The chain uses TRBV28 and TRBJ1-5; D gene ambiguous. Germline lookup yields CDR1 MDHEN and CDR2 SYDVKM. The CDR3 is made up of 17 amino acids. Trimming took off 3 bases at V and 2 bases at J, with 17 bases between the two ends. CDR3 bases: TGTGCCAGCAGTTTCCCGAGGGTCGCAAGGGGCAATCAGCCCCAGCATTTT. Protein: CASSFPRVARGNQPQHF. Drawing the rest from reference TRBV28 and TRBJ1-5, the complete variable domain is DVKVTQSSRYLVKRTGEKVFLECVQDMDHENMFWYRQDPGLGLRLIYFSYDVKMKEKGDIPEGYSVSREKKERFSLILESASTNQTSMYLCASSFPRVARGNQPQHFGDGTRLSIL.